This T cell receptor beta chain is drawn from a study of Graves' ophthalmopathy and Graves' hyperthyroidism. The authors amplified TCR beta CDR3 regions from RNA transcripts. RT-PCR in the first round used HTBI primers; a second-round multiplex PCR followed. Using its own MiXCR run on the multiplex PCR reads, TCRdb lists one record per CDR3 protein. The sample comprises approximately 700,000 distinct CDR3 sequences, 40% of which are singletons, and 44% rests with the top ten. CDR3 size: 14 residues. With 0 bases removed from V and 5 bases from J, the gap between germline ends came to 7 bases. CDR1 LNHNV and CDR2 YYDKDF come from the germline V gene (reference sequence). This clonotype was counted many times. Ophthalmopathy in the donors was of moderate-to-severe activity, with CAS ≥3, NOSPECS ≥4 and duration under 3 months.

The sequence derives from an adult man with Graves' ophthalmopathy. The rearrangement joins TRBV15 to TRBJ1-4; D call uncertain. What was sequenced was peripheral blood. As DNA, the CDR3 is TGTGCCACCAGCAGAGACAGGCTAAATGAAAAACTGTTTTTT. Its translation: CATSRDRLNEKLFF.